These 9 T cell receptor beta chains were all obtained from the same sample, sequenced in a study of T cell responses to AZD1222 COVID-19 vaccine. Measured with immunoSEQ multiplex PCR; TCRdb has only the in-frame clones, and not every one. This sample has roughly 120,000 clones; roughly 90% occur once, and the top ten carry about 7.1%. Sequencing used peripheral blood, obtained 28 days after the second AZD1222 dose. The receptors were gathered from an adult who received the AZD1222 COVID-19 vaccine.

J is TRBJ2-7 and V is TRBV5-1, with TRBD1 matching over 10 bases. The J segment lost 4 bases and the V segment lost 2 bases, leaving 6 bases of the junction unmatched. The CDR3 loop spans 15 amino acids. CDR1 SGHRS and CDR2 YFSETQ come from the germline V gene. This chain's CDR3 is CASSFRQGARYEQYF. CDR3 nucleotide sequence: TGCGCCAGCAGCTTTCGACAGGGGGCCAGGTACGAGCAGTACTTC.

This chain connects TRBV5-1 to TRBJ2-5, with D hard to call. Looked up from germline, CDR1 is SGHRS and CDR2 is YFSETQ. The CDR3 loop spans 13 amino acids. V was shortened by 0 bases and J by 2 bases, with 5 bases between the two germline ends. This CDR3 reads CASSLDFQETQYF. CDR3 sequence (DNA): TGCGCCAGCAGCTTGGACTTTCAAGAGACCCAGTACTTC. Full variable domain (remainder filled in from reference TRBV5-1 and TRBJ2-5): KAGVTQTPRYLIKTRGQQVTLSCSPISGHRSVSWYQQTPGQGLQFLFEYFSETQRNKGNFPGRFSGRQFSNSRSEMNVSTLELGDSALYLCASSLDFQETQYFGPGTRLLVL.

V is TRBV11-3 and J is TRBJ1-1; no definite D call. The CDR3 is 13 amino acids. Trimming removed 3 bases from V and 1 base from J, with 6 bases in between. Germline values: CDR1 SGHNT, CDR2 YENEEA. The CDR3 DNA follows: TGTGCCAGCAGCTTTCAAGAGAACACTGAAGCTTTCTTT. This codes for CASSFQENTEAFF.

The V and J genes are TRBV5-1 and TRBJ2-3; D assignment may be TRBD1 or TRBD2 (5 bases each). V lost 0 bases, J lost 3 bases, and 17 bases lay in between. CDR3 length equals 17 residues. The germline gives CDR1 SGHRS, CDR2 YFSETQ. CDR3 loop: CASSLGSWGTITDTQYF. The CDR3 DNA reads as TGCGCCAGCAGCTTGGGATCGTGGGGGACGATAACAGATACGCAGTATTTT.

The V gene is TRBV7-3, the J gene TRBJ2-7; D is perhaps TRBD1 (5 bases). Germline V lookup: CDR1 SGHTA, CDR2 FQGTGA. V lost 5 bases to trimming and J lost 1 base, with 9 bases between them. The CDR3 runs 13 residues. This chain's CDR3 is CASSLDSSYEQYF. CDR3 coding DNA: TGTGCCAGCAGCCTCGACAGTTCCTACGAGCAGTACTTC.

The J gene is TRBJ2-5, the V gene TRBV4-1; 12 bases align to TRBD2. V shed 3 bases, J shed 1 base, and the junction held 0 bases outside the gene matches. In germline, CDR1 is MGHRA, CDR2 YSYEKL. The CDR3 is 15 residues long. The CDR3: CASSQGLAGQETQYF. CDR3 bases: TGCGCCAGCAGCCAGGGACTAGCGGGCCAAGAGACCCAGTACTTC.

The chain is built from TRBV7-9 and TRBJ2-7, with unresolved D. The CDR3 extends over 15 amino acids. The V end was cut by 1 base, the J end by 5 bases, with 15 bases between. Germline V gene lookup returns CDR1 SEHNR and CDR2 FQNEAQ (reference sequence). CDR3 DNA sequence: TGTGCCAGCAGCTTAGGGGTCGGCGGCCCCAACGAGCAGTACTTC. Translation gives CASSLGVGGPNEQYF.

The CDR3 DNA follows: TGTGCCAGCAGCTTCGGGACTAGGGACACAGATACGCAGTATTTT. Encoded protein: CASSFGTRDTDTQYF. The chain has TRBV13 and TRBJ2-3; 8 nucleotides align to TRBD2. Germline CDR1 and CDR2: PRHDT and FYEKMQ (reference sequence). This CDR3 spans 15 amino acids. Germline trimming cut 3 bases from V and 2 bases from J; bases unmatched to any gene: 4. The full variable domain, rest sourced from reference TRBV13 and TRBJ2-3, is AAGVIQSPRHLIKEKRETATLKCYPIPRHDTVYWYQQGPGQDPQFLISFYEKMQSDKGSIPDRFSAQQFSDYHSELNMSSLELGDSALYFCASSFGTRDTDTQYFGPGTRLTVL.

The J gene is TRBJ1-6, the V gene TRBV6-1; D gene unclear. The CDR3 spans 14 residues. Germline-derived CDR1 and CDR2 are MNHNS and SASEGT. Between the trimmed V and J ends, which lost 2 bases and 9 bases, there was a span of 11 bases. CDR3 sequence: CASSEMLQFSPLHF. CDR3 nucleotide sequence: TGTGCCAGCAGTGAAATGCTCCAATTTTCACCCCTCCACTTT.